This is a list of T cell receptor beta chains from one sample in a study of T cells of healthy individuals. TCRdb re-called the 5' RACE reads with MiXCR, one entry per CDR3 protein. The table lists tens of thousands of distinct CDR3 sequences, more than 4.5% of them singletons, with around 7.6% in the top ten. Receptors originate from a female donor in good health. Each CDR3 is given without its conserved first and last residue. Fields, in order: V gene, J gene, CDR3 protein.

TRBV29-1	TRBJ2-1	SVRQALLNEQF
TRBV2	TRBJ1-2	ASSGGQGAVNGYT
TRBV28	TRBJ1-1	ASTRRGLTDTEAF
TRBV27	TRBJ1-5	ASSPLQGYSNQPQH
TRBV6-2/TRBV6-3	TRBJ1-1	ASSYSEGQGTEAF
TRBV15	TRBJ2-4	ATSRDGGPGNIQY
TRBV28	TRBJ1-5	ASSLLSQPQH
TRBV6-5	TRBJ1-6	ASSPDPGDSYNSPLH
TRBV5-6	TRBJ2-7	ASSSLLTGYEQY
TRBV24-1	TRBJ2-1	ATSDRGAGSYNEQF
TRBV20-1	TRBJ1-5	SAREQGNQPQH
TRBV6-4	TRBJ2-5	ASSDPSLAGVETQY
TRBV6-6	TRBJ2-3	ASSPGPPDTQY
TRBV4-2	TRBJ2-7	ASSHLGSSYEQY
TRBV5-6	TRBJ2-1	ASSLAGTSGLNEQF
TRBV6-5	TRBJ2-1	ASSERESSYNEQF
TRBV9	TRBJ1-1	ASSVEQGTEAF
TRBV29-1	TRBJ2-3	SGGLAGGLDTQY
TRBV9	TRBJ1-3	ASSTRTAISGNTIY
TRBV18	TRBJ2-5	ASSPGTGGLQETQY
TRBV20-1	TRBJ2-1	SALYGPSGNNEQF
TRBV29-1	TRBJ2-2	SVAPGTPRMATGELF
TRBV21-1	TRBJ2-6	ASSKEVRGGVSGANVLT
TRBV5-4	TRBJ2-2	ASSSQLAGAHTGELF
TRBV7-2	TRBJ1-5	ASSLGRGNQPQH
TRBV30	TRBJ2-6	AWRVSGANVLT
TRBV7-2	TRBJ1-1	ASSFSFVNTEAF
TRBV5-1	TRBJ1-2	ASSLAPGADYGYT
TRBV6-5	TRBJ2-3	ASSFTPRAPDTQY
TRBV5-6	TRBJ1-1	ASSSATEAF
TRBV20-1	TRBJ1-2	SARDTGENDYGYT
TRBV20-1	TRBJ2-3	SAGIARGLAEYLISTDTQY
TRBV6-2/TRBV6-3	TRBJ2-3	ASRIGDTQY
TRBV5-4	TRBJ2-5	ASSPLGRKETQY
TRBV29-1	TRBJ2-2	SVKTPGQDTGELF
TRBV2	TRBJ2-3	ASSELGVAGSATDTQY
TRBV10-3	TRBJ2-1	AISERIILAGGASYNEQF
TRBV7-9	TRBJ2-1	ASSLKASGREEQF
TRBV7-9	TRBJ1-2	ASSLALQGSDDGYT
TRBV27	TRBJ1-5	ASSSRENQPQH
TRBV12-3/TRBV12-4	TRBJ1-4	ASSHPGQGGAKLF
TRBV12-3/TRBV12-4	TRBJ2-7	ASSGGGRISYEQY
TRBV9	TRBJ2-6	ASERGGSSGANVLT
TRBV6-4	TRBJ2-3	ASSDQDRDTQY
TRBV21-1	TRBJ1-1	ASSPPGGQGGGQGNTEAF
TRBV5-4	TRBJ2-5	ASSVSAGEKTQY
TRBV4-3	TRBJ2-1	ASSQEASRSNEQF
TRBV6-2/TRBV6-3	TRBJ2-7	ASNGGTDYEQY
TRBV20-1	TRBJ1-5	SARDSSNQPQH
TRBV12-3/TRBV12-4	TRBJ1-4	ATSGLPNEKLF
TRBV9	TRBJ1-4	ASSVTPDATNEKLF
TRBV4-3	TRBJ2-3	ASSRDGDSTDTQY
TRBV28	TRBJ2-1	ASRPGVPDEQF
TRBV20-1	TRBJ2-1	SATEYSGTRRYNEQF
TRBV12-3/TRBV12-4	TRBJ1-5	ASSPNSGRSNQPQH
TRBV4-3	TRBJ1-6	ASSQEGTGGASPLH
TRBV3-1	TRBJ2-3	ASSQGLAGSTDTQY